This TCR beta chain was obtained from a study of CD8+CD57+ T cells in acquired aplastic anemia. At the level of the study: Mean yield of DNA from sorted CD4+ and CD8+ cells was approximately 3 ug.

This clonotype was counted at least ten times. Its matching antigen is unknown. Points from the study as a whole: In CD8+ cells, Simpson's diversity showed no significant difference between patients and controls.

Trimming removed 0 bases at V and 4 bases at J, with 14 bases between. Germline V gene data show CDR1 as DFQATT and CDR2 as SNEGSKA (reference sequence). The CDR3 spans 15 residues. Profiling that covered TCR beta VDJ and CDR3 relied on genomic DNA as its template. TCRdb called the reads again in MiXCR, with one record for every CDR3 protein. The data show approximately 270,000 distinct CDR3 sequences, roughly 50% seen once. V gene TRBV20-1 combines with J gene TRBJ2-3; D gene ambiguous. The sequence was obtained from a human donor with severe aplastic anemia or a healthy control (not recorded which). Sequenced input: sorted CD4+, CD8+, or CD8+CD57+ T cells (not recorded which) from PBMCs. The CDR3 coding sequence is TGCAGTGCTAGAGACCCTACTATCTCCCCAGATACGCAGTATTTT. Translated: CSARDPTISPDTQYF.